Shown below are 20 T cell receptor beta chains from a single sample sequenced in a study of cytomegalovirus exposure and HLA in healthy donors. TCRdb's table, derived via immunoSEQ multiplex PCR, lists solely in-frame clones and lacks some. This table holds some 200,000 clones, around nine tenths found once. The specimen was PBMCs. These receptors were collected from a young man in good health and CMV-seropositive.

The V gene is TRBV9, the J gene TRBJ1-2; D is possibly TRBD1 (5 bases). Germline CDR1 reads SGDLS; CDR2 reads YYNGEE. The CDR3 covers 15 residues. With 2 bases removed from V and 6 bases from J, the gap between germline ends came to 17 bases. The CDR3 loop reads CASSVQGAGRNGYTF. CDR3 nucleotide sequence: TGTGCCAGCAGCGTTCAGGGAGCGGGTCGTAATGGCTACACCTTC.

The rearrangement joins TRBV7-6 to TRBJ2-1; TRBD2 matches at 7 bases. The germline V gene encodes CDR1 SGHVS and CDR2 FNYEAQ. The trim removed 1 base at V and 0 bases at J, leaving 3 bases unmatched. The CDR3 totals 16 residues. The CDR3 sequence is CASSLVGGSSYNEQFF. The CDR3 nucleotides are TGTGCCAGCAGCTTAGTCGGGGGGAGCTCCTACAATGAGCAGTTCTTC.

The CDR3 sequence is CASNGRGGGGTDTQYF. Here the CDR3 DNA reads TGTGCCAGCAACGGTCGGGGCGGCGGAGGAACAGATACGCAGTATTTT. The chain couples TRBV5-4 to TRBJ2-3, with D possibly called TRBD1 or TRBD2 (5 bases each). The CDR3 has 16 residues. CDR1 and CDR2 (germline): SGHNT, YYREEE (reference sequence). Deletions cut 6 bases from V and 3 bases from J, with 20 bases between.

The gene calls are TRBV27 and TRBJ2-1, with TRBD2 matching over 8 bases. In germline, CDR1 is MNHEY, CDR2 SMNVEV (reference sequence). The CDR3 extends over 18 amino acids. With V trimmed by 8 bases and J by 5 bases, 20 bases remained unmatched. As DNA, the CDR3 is TGTGCCAGCGCCTCAGTAGGGGCGGGAGGACCGGAACACAATGAGCAGTTCTTC. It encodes CASASVGAGGPEHNEQFF.

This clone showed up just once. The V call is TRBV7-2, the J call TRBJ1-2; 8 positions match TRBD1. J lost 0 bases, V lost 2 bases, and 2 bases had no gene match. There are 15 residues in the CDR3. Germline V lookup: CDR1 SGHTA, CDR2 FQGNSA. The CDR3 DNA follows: TGTGCCAGCAGCTTAACGGGACAGGCTAACTATGGCTACACCTTC. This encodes CASSLTGQANYGYTF.

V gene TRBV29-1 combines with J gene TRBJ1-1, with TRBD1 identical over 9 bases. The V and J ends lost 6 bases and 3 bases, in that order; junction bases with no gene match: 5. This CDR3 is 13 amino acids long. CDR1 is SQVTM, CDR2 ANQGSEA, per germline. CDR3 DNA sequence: TGCAGCGTGGGTCGACAGGGGGACACTGAAGCTTTCTTT. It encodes CSVGRQGDTEAFF. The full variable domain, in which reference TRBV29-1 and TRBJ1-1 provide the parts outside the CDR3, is SAVISQKPSRDICQRGTSLTIQCQVDSQVTMMFWYRQQPGQSLTLIATANQGSEATYESGFVIDKFPISRPNLTFSTLTVSNMSPEDSSIYLCSVGRQGDTEAFFGQGTRLTVV.

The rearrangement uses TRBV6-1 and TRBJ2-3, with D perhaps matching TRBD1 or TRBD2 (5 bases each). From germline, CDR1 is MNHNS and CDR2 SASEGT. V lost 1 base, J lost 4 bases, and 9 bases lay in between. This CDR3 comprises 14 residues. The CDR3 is CASSEGTGPDTQYF. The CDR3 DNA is TGTGCCAGCAGTGAAGGTACGGGGCCAGATACGCAGTATTTT.

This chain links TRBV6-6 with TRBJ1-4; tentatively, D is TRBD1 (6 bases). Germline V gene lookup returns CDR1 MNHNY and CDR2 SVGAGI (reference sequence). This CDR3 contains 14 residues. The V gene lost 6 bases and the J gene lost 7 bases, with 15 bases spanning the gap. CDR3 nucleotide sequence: TGTGCCAGCAGCCTCAACAGGGAGAGTGAAAAACTGTTTTTT. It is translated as CASSLNRESEKLFF.

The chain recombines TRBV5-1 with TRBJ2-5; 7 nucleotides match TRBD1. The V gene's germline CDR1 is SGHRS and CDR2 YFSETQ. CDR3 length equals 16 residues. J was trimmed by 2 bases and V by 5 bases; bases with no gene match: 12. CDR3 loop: CASRANPGQLQETQYF. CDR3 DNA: TGCGCCAGCAGAGCAAACCCGGGACAGCTACAAGAGACCCAGTACTTC.

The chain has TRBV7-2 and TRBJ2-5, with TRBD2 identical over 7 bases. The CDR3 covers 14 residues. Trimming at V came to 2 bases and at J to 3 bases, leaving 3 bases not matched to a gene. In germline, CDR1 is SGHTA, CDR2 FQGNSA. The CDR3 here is CASSLPREEETQYF. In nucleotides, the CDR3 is TGTGCCAGCAGCTTACCCCGGGAGGAAGAGACCCAGTACTTC.

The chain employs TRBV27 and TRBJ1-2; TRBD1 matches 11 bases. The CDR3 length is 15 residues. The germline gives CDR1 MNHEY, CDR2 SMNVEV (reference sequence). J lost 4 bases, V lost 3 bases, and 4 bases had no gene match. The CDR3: CASSLSGTGGYGYTF. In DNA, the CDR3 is TGTGCCAGCAGTTTGTCCGGGACAGGGGGCTATGGCTACACCTTC.

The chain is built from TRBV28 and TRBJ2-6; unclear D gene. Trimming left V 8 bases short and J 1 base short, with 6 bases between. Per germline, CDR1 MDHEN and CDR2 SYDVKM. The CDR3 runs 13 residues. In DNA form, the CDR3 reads TGTGCCAGCCTCGGGTCTGGGGCCAACGTCCTGACTTTC. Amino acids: CASLGSGANVLTF. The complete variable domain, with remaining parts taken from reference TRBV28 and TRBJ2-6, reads DVKVTQSSRYLVKRTGEKVFLECVQDMDHENMFWYRQDPGLGLRLIYFSYDVKMKEKGDIPEGYSVSREKKERFSLILESASTNQTSMYLCASLGSGANVLTFGAGSRLTVL.

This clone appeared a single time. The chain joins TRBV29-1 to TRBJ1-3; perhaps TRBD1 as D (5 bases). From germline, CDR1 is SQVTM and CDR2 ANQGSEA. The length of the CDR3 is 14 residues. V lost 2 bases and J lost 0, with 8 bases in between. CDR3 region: CSVEWGISGNTIYF. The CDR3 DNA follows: TGCAGCGTTGAATGGGGGATCTCTGGAAACACCATATATTTT. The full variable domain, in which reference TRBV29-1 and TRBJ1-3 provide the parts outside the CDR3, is SAVISQKPSRDICQRGTSLTIQCQVDSQVTMMFWYRQQPGQSLTLIATANQGSEATYESGFVIDKFPISRPNLTFSTLTVSNMSPEDSSIYLCSVEWGISGNTIYFGEGSWLTVV.

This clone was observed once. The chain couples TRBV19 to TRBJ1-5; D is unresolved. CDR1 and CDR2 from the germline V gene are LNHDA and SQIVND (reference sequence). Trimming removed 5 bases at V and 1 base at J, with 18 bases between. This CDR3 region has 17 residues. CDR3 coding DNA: TGTGCCAGTAGTCGAATACTGGCGGGGAAAAGCAATCAGCCCCAGCATTTT. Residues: CASSRILAGKSNQPQHF.

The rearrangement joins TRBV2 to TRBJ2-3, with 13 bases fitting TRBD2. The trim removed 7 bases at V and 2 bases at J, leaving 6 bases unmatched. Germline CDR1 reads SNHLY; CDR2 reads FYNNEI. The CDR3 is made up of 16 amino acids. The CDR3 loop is CASKELAGGPTDTQYF. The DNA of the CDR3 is TGTGCCAGCAAAGAACTAGCGGGAGGGCCCACAGATACGCAGTATTTT.

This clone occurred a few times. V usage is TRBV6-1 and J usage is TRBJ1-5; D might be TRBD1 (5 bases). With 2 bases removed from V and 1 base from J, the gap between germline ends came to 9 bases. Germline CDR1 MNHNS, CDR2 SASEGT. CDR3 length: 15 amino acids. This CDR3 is CASSETGASNQPQHF. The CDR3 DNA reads TGTGCCAGCAGTGAAACAGGCGCAAGCAATCAGCCCCAGCATTTT.

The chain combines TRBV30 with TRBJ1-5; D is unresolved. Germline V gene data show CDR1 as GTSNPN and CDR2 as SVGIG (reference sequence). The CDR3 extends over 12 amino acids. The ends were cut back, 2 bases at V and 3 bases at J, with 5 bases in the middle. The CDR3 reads CAWSKDNQPQHF. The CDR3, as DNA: TGTGCCTGGAGTAAAGACAATCAGCCCCAGCATTTT.

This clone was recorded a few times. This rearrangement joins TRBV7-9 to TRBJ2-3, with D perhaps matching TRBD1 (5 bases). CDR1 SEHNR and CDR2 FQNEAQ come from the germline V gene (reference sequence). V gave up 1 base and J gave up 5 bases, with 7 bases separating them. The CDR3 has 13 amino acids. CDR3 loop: CASSLGTRDTQYF. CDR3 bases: TGTGCCAGCAGCTTAGGGACACGAGATACGCAGTATTTT.

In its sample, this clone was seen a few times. CDR3 sequence (DNA): TGCGCCAGCAGCTTGGACCAAAATGAGCAGTTCTTC. Translation gives CASSLDQNEQFF. The chain uses TRBV5-1 and TRBJ2-1; D is ambiguous. Germline lookup yields CDR1 SGHRS and CDR2 YFSETQ. The CDR3 length is 12 residues. V gave up 0 bases and J gave up 7 bases, with 5 bases separating them.

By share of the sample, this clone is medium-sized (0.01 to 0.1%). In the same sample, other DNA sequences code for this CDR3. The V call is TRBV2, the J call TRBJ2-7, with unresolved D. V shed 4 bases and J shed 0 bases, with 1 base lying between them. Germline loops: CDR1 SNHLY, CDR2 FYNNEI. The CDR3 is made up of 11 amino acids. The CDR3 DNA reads TGTGCCAGCAGTGCCTCCTACGAGCAGTACTTC. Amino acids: CASSASYEQYF.